The present entry profiles one T cell receptor (beta chain) with its context. The CDR3 extends over 19 amino acids. V gave up 1 base and J gave up 6 bases; unmatched junction bases: 15. Germline V gene data show CDR1 as MGHRA and CDR2 as YSYEKL. Time point described: baseline, week 1 (first vaccination visit). Described treatment: pre-vaccination baseline after standard-of-care therapy. Each astrocytoma in the donors was new, WHO grade 3 or 4, IDH1-mutant and ATRX-lost. The data are from a study of a mutant IDH1 vaccine in newly diagnosed glioma. About the study: Treated patients had a mean age of about 40 years and a sex split that was approximately 62% male and roughly 38% female. Radiotherapy, temozolomide, or both had been given previously, and both were given to most.

Repertoires were generated with immunoSEQ multiplex PCR, while TCRdb's copy carries only in-frame clones and drops some. The sample contains 45,000 to 55,000 clones, roughly 89% of which appear only once. The specimen comprised PBMCs, sampled from a glioma patient treated with radiotherapy, temozolomide or both. The clonotype was recovered from a man in his forties with glioma. The chain carries TRBV4-1 and TRBJ2-2; 9 bases map to TRBD2. The DNA for the CDR3 is TGCGCCAGCAGCCAAGGAAAGATAGCGGGAGAACTGAGCCCCGGGGAGCTGTTTTTT. Translated: CASSQGKIAGELSPGELFF.